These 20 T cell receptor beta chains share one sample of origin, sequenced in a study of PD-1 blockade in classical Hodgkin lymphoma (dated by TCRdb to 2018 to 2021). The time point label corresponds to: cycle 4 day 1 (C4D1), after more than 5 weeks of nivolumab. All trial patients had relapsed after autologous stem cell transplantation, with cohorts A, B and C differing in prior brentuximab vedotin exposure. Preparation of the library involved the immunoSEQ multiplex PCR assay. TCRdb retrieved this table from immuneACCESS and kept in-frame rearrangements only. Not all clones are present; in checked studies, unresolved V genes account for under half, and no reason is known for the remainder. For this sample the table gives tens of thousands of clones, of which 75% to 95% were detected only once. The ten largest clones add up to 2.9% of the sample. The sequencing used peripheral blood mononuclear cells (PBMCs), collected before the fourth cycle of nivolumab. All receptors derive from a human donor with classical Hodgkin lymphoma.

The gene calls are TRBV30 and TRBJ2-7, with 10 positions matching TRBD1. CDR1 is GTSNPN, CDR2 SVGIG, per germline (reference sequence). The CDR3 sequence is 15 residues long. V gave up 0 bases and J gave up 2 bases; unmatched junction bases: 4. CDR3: CAWSVQGTGAYEQYF. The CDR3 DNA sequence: TGTGCCTGGAGTGTACAGGGGACAGGGGCCTACGAGCAGTACTTC. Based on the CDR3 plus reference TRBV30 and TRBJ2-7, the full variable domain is SQTIHQWPATLVQPVGSPLSLECTVEGTSNPNLYWYRQAAGRGLQLLFYSVGIGQISSEVPQNLSASRPQDRQFILSSKKLLLSDSGFYLCAWSVQGTGAYEQYFGPGTRLTVT.

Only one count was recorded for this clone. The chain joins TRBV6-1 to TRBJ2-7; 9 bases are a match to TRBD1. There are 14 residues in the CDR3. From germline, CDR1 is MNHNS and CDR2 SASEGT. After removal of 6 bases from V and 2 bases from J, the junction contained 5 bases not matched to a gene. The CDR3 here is CASRGQGPAYEQYF. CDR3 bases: TGTGCCAGCAGAGGACAGGGGCCGGCCTACGAGCAGTACTTC.

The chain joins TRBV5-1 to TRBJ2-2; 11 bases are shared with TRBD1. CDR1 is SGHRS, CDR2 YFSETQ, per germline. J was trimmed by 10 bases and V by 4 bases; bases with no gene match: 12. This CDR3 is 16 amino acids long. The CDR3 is CASSITGTGGDPELFF. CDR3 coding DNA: TGCGCCAGCAGCATCACCGGGACAGGGGGGGACCCGGAGCTGTTTTTT.

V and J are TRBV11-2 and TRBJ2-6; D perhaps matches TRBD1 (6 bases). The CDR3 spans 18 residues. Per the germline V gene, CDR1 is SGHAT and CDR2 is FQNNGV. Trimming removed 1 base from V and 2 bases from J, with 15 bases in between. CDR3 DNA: TGTGCCAGCAGCTTAGTCGGCAGGGGCGGGCCTGGGGCCAACGTCCTGACTTTC. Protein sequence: CASSLVGRGGPGANVLTF.

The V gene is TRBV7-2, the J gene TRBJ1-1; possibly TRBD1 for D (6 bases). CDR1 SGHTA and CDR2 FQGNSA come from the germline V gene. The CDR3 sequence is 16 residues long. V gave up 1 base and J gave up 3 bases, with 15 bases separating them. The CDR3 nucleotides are TGTGCCAGCAGCTTAGATTCGTTTGGGGGCTACACTGAAGCTTTCTTT. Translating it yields CASSLDSFGGYTEAFF.

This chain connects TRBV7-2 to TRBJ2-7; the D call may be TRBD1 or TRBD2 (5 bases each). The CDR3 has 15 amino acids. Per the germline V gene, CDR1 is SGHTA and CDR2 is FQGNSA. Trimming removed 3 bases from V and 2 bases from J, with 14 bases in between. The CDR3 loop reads CASSLGVGVTYEQYF. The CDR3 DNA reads TGTGCCAGCAGCTTGGGGGTGGGGGTAACCTACGAGCAGTACTTC.

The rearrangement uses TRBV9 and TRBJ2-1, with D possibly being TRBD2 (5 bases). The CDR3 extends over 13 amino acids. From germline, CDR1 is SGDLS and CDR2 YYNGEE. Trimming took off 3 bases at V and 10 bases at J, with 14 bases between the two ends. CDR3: CASSDPTDLEQFF. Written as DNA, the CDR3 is TGTGCCAGCAGCGACCCGACGGACTTGGAGCAGTTCTTC.

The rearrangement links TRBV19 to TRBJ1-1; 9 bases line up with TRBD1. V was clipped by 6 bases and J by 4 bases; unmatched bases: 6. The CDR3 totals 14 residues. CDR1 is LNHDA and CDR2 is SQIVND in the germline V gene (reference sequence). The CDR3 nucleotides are TGTGCCAGTAGGCTACAGGGGGCGGGCACTGAAGCTTTCTTT. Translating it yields CASRLQGAGTEAFF.

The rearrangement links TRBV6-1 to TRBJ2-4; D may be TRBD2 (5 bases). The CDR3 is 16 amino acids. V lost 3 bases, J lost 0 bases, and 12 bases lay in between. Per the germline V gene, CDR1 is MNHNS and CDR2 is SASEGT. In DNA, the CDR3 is TGTGCCAGCAGTGACGGACGGACTGTAGCCAAAAACATTCAGTACTTC. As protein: CASSDGRTVAKNIQYF.

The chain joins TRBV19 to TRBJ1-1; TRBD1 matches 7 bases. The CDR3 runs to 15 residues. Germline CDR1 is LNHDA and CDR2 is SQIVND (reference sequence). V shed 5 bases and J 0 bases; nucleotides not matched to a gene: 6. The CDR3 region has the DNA TGTGCCAGTAGTCCAGTGAGGGGGCTGAACACTGAAGCTTTCTTT. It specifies CASSPVRGLNTEAFF.

CDR3 sequence: CSVTSGGYNEQFF. CDR3 nucleotides: TGCAGCGTGACTAGCGGGGGCTACAATGAGCAGTTCTTC. The rearrangement uses TRBV29-1 and TRBJ2-1, with 12 bases lining up with TRBD2. The CDR3 totals 13 residues. Losses at the gene ends were 6 bases for V and 3 bases for J; bases not matched to a gene: 0. Per germline, CDR1 SQVTM and CDR2 ANQGSEA.

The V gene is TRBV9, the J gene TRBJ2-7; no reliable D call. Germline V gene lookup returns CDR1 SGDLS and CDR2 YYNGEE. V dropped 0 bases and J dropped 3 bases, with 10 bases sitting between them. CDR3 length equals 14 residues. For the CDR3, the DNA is TGTGCCAGCAGCGTAGGGCGAGGCGGCTACGAGCAGTACTTC. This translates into CASSVGRGGYEQYF.

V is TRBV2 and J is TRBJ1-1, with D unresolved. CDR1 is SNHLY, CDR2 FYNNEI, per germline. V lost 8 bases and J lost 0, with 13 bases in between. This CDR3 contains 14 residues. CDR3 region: CASRRDRVNTEAFF. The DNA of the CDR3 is TGTGCCAGCCGCCGTGACCGAGTGAACACTGAAGCTTTCTTT.

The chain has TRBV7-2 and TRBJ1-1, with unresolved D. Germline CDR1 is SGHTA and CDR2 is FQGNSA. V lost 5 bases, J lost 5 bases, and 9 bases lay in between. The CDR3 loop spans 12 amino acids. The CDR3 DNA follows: TGTGCCAGCAGCACCCGCGGGACTGAAGCTTTCTTT. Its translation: CASSTRGTEAFF.

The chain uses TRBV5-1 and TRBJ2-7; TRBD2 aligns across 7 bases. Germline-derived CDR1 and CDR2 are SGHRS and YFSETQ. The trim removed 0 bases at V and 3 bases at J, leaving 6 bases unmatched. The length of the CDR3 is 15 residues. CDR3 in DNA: TGCGCCAGCAGCTTGGCCGGGGGGATAAACTACGAGCAGTACTTC. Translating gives CASSLAGGINYEQYF.

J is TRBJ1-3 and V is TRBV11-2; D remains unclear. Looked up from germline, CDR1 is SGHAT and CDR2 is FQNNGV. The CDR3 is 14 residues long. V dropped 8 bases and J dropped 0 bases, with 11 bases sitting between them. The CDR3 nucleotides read TGTGCCAGCGTCCGGGGAGTCTCTGGAAACACCATATATTTT. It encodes CASVRGVSGNTIYF. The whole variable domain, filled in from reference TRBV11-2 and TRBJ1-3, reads EAGVAQSPRYKIIEKRQSVAFWCNPISGHATLYWYQQILGQGPKLLIQFQNNGVVDDSQLPKDRFSAERLKGVDSTLKIQPAKLEDSAVYLCASVRGVSGNTIYFGEGSWLTVV.

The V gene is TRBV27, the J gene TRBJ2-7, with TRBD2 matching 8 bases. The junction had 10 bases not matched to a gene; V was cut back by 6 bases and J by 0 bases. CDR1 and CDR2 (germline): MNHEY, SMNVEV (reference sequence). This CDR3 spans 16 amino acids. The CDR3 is CASSPPPGGASYEQYF. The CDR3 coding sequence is TGTGCCAGCAGCCCTCCCCCGGGGGGGGCCTCCTACGAGCAGTACTTC.

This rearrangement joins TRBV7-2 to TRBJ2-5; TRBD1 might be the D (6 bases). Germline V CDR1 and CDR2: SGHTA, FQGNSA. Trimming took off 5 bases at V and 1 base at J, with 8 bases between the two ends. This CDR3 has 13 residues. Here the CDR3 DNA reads TGTGCCAGCAGCAAGGGGGTCCAAGAGACCCAGTACTTC. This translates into CASSKGVQETQYF.

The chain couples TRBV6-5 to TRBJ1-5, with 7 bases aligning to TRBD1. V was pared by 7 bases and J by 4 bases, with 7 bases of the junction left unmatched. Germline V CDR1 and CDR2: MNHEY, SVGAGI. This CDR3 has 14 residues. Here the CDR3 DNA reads TGTGCCAGCAAGAGGACAGGAGATAATCAGCCCCAGCATTTT. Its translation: CASKRTGDNQPQHF.

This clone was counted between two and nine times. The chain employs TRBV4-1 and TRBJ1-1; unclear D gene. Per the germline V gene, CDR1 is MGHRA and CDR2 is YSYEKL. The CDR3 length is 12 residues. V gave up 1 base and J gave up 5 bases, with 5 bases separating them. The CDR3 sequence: CASSQGFTEAFF. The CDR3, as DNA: TGCGCCAGCAGCCAAGGTTTTACTGAAGCTTTCTTT.